One and the same sample provided the 18 T cell receptor beta chains below, sequenced in a study of T cells after posttransplantation cyclophosphamide. Controls had myeloablative marrow grafts with methotrexate and calcineurin inhibitor, sampled at 1 year. Clones were sequenced by immunoSEQ multiplex PCR, and TCRdb holds only the in-frame ones, with some missing. The sample yields approximately 16,000 clones, roughly 84% seen once. The material sequenced was PBMCs, taken more than 350 days after allogeneic stem cell transplant with calcineurin inhibitor and methotrexate. The receptors here all came from a male patient younger than 35 who received an allogeneic stem cell transplant from a related donor, was CMV-positive, and had no GVHD. Some T cells here may be from the graft donor.

The V call is TRBV4-3, the J call TRBJ1-5; the D gene is possibly TRBD1 (6 bases). Per germline, CDR1 LGHNA and CDR2 YSLEER. This CDR3 contains 15 residues. The V end was cut by 0 bases, the J end by 5 bases, with 11 bases between. Here the CDR3 DNA reads TGCGCCAGCAGCCAAGAAAGGGGGATTTATCAGCCCCAGCATTTT. Protein product: CASSQERGIYQPQHF.

The V gene is TRBV18, the J gene TRBJ1-1; D not resolved. Germline V gene sequence: CDR1 KGHSH, CDR2 LQKENI. Trimming left V 2 bases short and J 11 bases short, with 12 bases between. The CDR3 runs to 12 residues. CDR3 bases: TGTGCCAGCTCACCAGAGGCCTCTACGGCTTTCTTT. This gives the protein CASSPEASTAFF.

This sequence joins TRBV28 and TRBJ2-4; possible D gene TRBD1, 7 bases. The V gene lost 10 bases and the J gene lost 5 bases, with 27 bases spanning the gap. Per the germline V gene, CDR1 is MDHEN and CDR2 is SYDVKM. The length of the CDR3 is 17 residues. The DNA for the CDR3 is TGTGCCACCACCGGTTTTGGCAGGGGGGTTGATCAAAACATTCAGTACTTC. Translating gives CATTGFGRGVDQNIQYF.

This clone was observed a handful of times. The chain carries TRBV10-1 and TRBJ2-7; D is perhaps TRBD2 (6 bases). The V gene lost 6 bases and the J gene lost 3 bases, with 12 bases spanning the gap. The CDR3 totals 13 residues. Germline CDR1 reads WNHNN; CDR2 reads SYGVQD (reference sequence). For the CDR3, the DNA is TGCGCCAGCAGACACGGGAGTTGCTACGAGCAGTACTTC. This gives the protein CASRHGSCYEQYF.

The rearrangement uses TRBV7-9 and TRBJ2-3; 11 nucleotides agree with TRBD2. Trimming at V came to 1 base and at J to 4 bases, leaving 7 bases not matched to a gene. The germline gives CDR1 SEHNR, CDR2 FQNEAQ (reference sequence). CDR3 length: 17 residues. Written as DNA, the CDR3 is TGTGCCAGCAGCTTAGGCGTAGCGGGAGGGCCATCAGATACGCAGTATTTT. It translates to CASSLGVAGGPSDTQYF.

By frequency in the sample, this clone is medium-sized (0.01 to 0.1%). The chain is built from TRBV21-1 and TRBJ1-5; the table's D call, TRBD1, has no DNA check behind it. TRBV21-1 has pseudogene status. The CDR3 contains 16 residues. In DNA, the CDR3 is TGTGCCAGCAGCAAGGGACAGGGGGATAGCAATCAGCCCCAGCATTTT. It is translated as CASSKGQGDSNQPQHF.

The J gene is TRBJ2-7, the V gene TRBV5-1; 9 nucleotides agree with TRBD2. V lost 1 base to trimming and J lost 2 bases; unmatched junction nucleotides: 10. Germline-derived CDR1 and CDR2 are SGHRS and YFSETQ. This CDR3 has 17 residues. CDR3 bases: TGCGCCAGCAGCTTGAAAATGTCAGCGGGAGGAACCTACGAGCAGTACTTC. This gives the protein CASSLKMSAGGTYEQYF.

This clone occurred once. The chain joins TRBV7-2 to TRBJ2-7; tentatively, D is TRBD2 (6 bases). The CDR3 consists of 14 residues. The ends were cut back, 5 bases at V and 2 bases at J, with 13 bases in the middle. Per germline, CDR1 SGHTA and CDR2 FQGNSA. The CDR3 protein is CASSKEGGAYEQYF. CDR3 DNA: TGTGCCAGCAGCAAAGAAGGCGGGGCCTACGAGCAGTACTTC.

The V and J genes are TRBV29-1 and TRBJ2-1; 13 bases map to TRBD2. The CDR3 sequence is 13 residues long. Germline CDR1 is SQVTM and CDR2 is ANQGSEA. Trimming took 5 bases from V and 8 from J; bases not matched to a gene: 3. The CDR3 DNA sequence: TGCAGCGTTACTAGCGGGAGGGCCGATGAGCAGTTCTTC. As protein: CSVTSGRADEQFF.

This chain connects TRBV5-1 to TRBJ1-1, with TRBD1 matching over 7 bases. This CDR3 contains 16 residues. Germline V lookup: CDR1 SGHRS, CDR2 YFSETQ. With V trimmed by 1 base and J by 2 bases, 8 bases remained unmatched. Written as DNA, the CDR3 is TGCGCCAGCAGCTTGAGTACCGGGACAGAAAACACTGAAGCTTTCTTT. Translated, it gives CASSLSTGTENTEAFF.

This chain joins TRBV30 and TRBJ2-3; TRBD1 agrees at 9 bases. From germline, CDR1 is GTSNPN and CDR2 SVGIG (reference sequence). V was clipped by 5 bases and J by 0 bases; unmatched bases: 6. The CDR3 contains 15 residues. In DNA form, the CDR3 reads TGTGCCTGGGGGGAAGGACAGGGGAGCACAGATACGCAGTATTTT. Translating gives CAWGEGQGSTDTQYF. The full variable domain, rest sourced from reference TRBV30 and TRBJ2-3, is SQTIHQWPATLVQPVGSPLSLECTVEGTSNPNLYWYRQAAGRGLQLLFYSVGIGQISSEVPQNLSASRPQDRQFILSSKKLLLSDSGFYLCAWGEGQGSTDTQYFGPGTRLTVL.

This clone was found a few times. V usage is TRBV27 and J usage is TRBJ1-1; D not certain. This CDR3 comprises 13 residues. Germline lookup yields CDR1 MNHEY and CDR2 SMNVEV (reference sequence). V lost 0 bases and J 6 bases, leaving 8 bases between the germline ends. DNA of the CDR3: TGTGCCAGCAGTTTATCGGGGAGTTCTGAAGCTTTCTTT. This sequence encodes CASSLSGSSEAFF.

The genes are TRBV19 and TRBJ1-2, with D tentatively TRBD1 (6 bases). CDR1 and CDR2 from the germline V gene are LNHDA and SQIVND (reference sequence). Trimming stripped 7 bases from V and 4 bases from J, with 19 bases between. The CDR3 is made up of 15 amino acids. The CDR3 coding sequence is TGTGCCAGTATACCAAGGACCGGGACAATCTATGGCTACACCTTC. Translated, it gives CASIPRTGTIYGYTF.

J is TRBJ2-1 and V is TRBV6-5; no firm D call. Germline V lookup: CDR1 MNHEY, CDR2 SVGAGI. V was pared by 0 bases and J by 6 bases, with 9 bases between. The CDR3 has 14 residues. In DNA form, the CDR3 reads TGTGCCAGCAGTTACTCCGAGGTCCCCAATGAGCAGTTCTTC. This translates into CASSYSEVPNEQFF.

The CDR3 DNA sequence: TGTGCCAGCAGCCAATTCAAGGGGGTCCCCAATCAGCCCCAGCATTTT. Amino acid sequence: CASSQFKGVPNQPQHF. The V and J genes are TRBV5-8 and TRBJ1-5, with TRBD1 as a possible D gene (6 bases). Germline CDR1 is SGHTS and CDR2 is YDEGEE. The V gene lost 4 bases and the J gene lost 3 bases, with 17 bases spanning the gap. This CDR3 has 16 amino acids.

The chain couples TRBV9 to TRBJ2-5, with a possible D match to TRBD1 (5 bases). V gave up 0 bases and J gave up 2 bases, with 5 bases separating them. Germline V lookup: CDR1 SGDLS, CDR2 YYNGEE. The CDR3 is 13 residues long. CDR3 loop: CASSVGQQETQYF. CDR3 DNA sequence: TGTGCCAGCAGCGTAGGACAGCAAGAGACCCAGTACTTC.

The genes are TRBV25-1 and TRBJ1-4; 10 bases are shared with TRBD1. The germline V gene has CDR1 MGHDK and CDR2 SYGVNS. The CDR3 has 16 amino acids. Unmatched junction bases numbered 9, after V lost 4 bases and J lost 7 bases. In nucleotides, the CDR3 is TGTGCCAGCAGTGGTCTCCTCGGACAGGGGGGTGAAAAACTGTTTTTT. It is translated as CASSGLLGQGGEKLFF.

V and J are TRBV30 and TRBJ2-2; no reliable D call. V was trimmed by 2 bases and J by 1 base, leaving 2 bases between them. CDR1 is GTSNPN and CDR2 is SVGIG in the germline V gene (reference sequence). This CDR3 is built from 12 residues. CDR3 coding DNA: TGTGCCTGGAGTCGGAACACCGGGGAGCTGTTTTTT. The encoded protein is CAWSRNTGELFF.